This T cell receptor (beta chain) was recovered during a study of shared clonotypes between healthy human individuals. Regarding the study as a whole: Sequencing depth was predicted to influence how clonotypes are shared among donors. It was the few donors that limited the genetic and exposure-history diversity represented. Generally, estimated richness proved larger in naive subsets than it did in memory subsets.

This CDR3 has 15 residues. The ends lost 4 bases at V and 1 base at J; junction bases unmatched: 6. CDR1 is SGHNT, CDR2 YYREEE, per germline (reference sequence). Concerning this clone itself: Its target is unknown.

The assay was immunoSEQ multiplex PCR, and TCRdb's table has in-frame clones only and misses some. The table lists 800,000 to 1,200,000 clones, 70% to 80% of them singletons. The V call is TRBV5-4, the J call TRBJ2-3; 7 nucleotides align to TRBD2. This clonotype was sampled from a man aged 18 to 29 in good health. Some clones in this sample may be carry-over from other donors' samples. Sequencing used memory CD4+ T cells from PBMCs. Subset indicated: CD45RA-negative fraction. In DNA, the CDR3 is TGTGCCAGCAGCACACCCCGGGAGGGCACAGATACGCAGTATTTT. It is translated as CASSTPREGTDTQYF. The full variable domain, in which reference TRBV5-4 and TRBJ2-3 provide the parts outside the CDR3, is ETGVTQSPTHLIKTRGQQVTLRCSSQSGHNTVSWYQQALGQGPQFIFQYYREEENGRGNFPPRFSGLQFPNYSSELNVNALELDDSALYLCASSTPREGTDTQYFGPGTRLTVL.